The subject of this entry is one T cell receptor (beta chain). The antigen is undetermined. This specimen belongs to a study of T cell repertoires in cytomegalovirus infection. As for the study in general: Well-studied HLA-B-restricted epitopes and recently identified HLA-C-restricted epitopes of CMV were both used in the study. From public TCR beta signatures came an indication of both CMV infection and matching HLA type. Findings and limits, study-wide: Clonotype analysis showed dominance of the ex vivo response by HLA-C-restricted CMV-specific TCR beta clonotypes.

Via MiXCR, TCRdb re-called the reads, giving one row per CDR3 protein. In the table there are 80,000 or so distinct CDR3 sequences, 35% to 45% of which are singletons. V was clipped by 0 bases and J by 3 bases; unmatched bases: 2. This CDR3 is built from 15 residues. Germline-derived CDR1 and CDR2 are MGHRA and YSYEKL. The sample in question was CD8+ T cells from cultured PBMCs, obtained from culture after CMV antigen stimulation. This sequence was found in a human donor in good health (CMV status not recorded). Some clones in this sample may be carry-over from other donors' samples. The chain has TRBV4-1 and TRBJ2-7; 10 nucleotides agree with TRBD1. CDR3 region: CASSQEWTGGYEQYF. CDR3 nucleotides: TGCGCCAGCAGCCAAGAATGGACAGGGGGCTACGAGCAGTACTTC.